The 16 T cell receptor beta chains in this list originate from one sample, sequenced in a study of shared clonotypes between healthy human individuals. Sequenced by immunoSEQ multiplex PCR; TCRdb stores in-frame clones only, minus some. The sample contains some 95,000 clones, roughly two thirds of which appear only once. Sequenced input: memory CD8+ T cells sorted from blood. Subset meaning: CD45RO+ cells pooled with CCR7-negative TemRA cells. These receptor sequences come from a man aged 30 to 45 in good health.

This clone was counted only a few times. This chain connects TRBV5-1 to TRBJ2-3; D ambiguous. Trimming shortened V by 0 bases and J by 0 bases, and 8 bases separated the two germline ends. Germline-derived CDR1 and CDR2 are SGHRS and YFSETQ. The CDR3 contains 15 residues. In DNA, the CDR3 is TGCGCCAGCAGCTTGGCCAAACCTAGCACAGATACGCAGTATTTT. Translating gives CASSLAKPSTDTQYF. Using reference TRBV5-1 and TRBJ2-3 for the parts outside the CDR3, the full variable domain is KAGVTQTPRYLIKTRGQQVTLSCSPISGHRSVSWYQQTPGQGLQFLFEYFSETQRNKGNFPGRFSGRQFSNSRSEMNVSTLELGDSALYLCASSLAKPSTDTQYFGPGTRLTVL.

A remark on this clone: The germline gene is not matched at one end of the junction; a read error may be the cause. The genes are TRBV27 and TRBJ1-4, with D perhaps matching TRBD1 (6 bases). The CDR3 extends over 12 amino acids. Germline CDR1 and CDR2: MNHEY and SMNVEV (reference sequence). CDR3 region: CAAGQWNEKLFF. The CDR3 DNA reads TGCGCCGCCGGACAGTGGAATGAAAAACTGTTTTTT.

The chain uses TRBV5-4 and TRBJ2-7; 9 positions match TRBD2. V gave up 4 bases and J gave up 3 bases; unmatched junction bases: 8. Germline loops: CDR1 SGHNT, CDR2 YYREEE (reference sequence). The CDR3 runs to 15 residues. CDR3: CASSGIAGESYEQYF. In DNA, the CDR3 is TGTGCCAGCAGCGGAATAGCGGGAGAAAGCTACGAGCAGTACTTC.

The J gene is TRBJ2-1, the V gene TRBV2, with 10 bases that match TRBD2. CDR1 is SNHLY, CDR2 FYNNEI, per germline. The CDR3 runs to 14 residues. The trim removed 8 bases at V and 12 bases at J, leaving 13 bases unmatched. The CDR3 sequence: CASALGAGGSAQFF. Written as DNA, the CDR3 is TGTGCCAGCGCCCTGGGAGCGGGAGGGTCGGCGCAGTTCTTC.

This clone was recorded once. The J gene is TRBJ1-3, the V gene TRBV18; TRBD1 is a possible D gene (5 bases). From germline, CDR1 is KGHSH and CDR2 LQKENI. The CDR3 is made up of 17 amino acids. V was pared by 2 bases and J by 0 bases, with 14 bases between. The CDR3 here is CASSPWGPPNSGNTIYF. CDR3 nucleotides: TGTGCCAGCTCACCATGGGGACCTCCGAACTCTGGAAACACCATATATTTT.

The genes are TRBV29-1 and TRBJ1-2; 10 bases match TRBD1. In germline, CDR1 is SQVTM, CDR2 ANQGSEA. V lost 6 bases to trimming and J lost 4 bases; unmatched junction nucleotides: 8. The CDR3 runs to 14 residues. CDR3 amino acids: CSVDRRDRGYGYTF. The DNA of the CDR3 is TGCAGCGTCGACCGCCGGGACAGGGGCTATGGCTACACCTTC.

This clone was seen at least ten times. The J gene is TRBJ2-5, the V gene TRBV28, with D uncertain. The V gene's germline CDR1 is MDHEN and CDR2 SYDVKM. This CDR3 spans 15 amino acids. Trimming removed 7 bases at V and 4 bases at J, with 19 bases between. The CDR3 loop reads CASTLEYIPGETQYF. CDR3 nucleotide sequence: TGTGCCAGCACCTTGGAATACATCCCAGGAGAGACCCAGTACTTC.

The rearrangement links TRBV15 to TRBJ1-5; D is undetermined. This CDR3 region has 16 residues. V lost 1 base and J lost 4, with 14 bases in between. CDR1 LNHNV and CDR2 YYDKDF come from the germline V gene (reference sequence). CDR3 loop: CATSRAEHPLNQPQHF. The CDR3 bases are TGTGCCACCAGCAGAGCGGAACACCCCCTTAATCAGCCCCAGCATTTT.

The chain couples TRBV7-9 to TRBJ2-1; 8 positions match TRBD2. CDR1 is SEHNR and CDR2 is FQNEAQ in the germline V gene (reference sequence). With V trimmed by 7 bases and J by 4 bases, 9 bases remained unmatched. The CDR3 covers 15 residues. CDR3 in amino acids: CASIPKEREYNEQFF. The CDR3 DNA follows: TGTGCCAGCATCCCGAAGGAGCGGGAGTACAATGAGCAGTTCTTC.

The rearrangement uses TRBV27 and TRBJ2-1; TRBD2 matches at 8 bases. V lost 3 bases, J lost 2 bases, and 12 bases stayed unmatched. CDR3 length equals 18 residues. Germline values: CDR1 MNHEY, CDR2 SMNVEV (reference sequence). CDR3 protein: CASSFTRGAGGPYNEQFF. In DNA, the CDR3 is TGTGCCAGCAGTTTCACTCGAGGCGCGGGAGGTCCCTACAATGAGCAGTTCTTC.

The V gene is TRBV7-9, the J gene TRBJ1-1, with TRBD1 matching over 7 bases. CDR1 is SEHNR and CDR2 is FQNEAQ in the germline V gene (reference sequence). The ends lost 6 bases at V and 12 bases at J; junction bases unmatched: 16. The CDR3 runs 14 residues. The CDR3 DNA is TGTGCCAGCAGGATAACCACCGGGACAGACGTAACTTTCTTT. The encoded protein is CASRITTGTDVTFF.

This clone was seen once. Here the CDR3 DNA reads TGTGCCAGCAGCTATCGGACAGGGGTTACCACCGGGGAGCTGTTTTTT. Its translation is CASSYRTGVTTGELFF. V usage is TRBV11-1 and J usage is TRBJ2-2; 9 nucleotides agree with TRBD1. This CDR3 region has 16 residues. Per germline, CDR1 SGHAT and CDR2 FQDESV (reference sequence). V lost 4 bases to trimming and J lost 4 bases; unmatched junction nucleotides: 7.

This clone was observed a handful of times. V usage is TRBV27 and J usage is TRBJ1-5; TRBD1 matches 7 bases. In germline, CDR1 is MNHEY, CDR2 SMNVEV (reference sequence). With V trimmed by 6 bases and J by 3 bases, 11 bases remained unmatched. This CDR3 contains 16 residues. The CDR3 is CASRARDRGSNQPQHF. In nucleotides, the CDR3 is TGTGCCAGCAGAGCCCGGGACAGAGGATCCAATCAGCCCCAGCATTTT.

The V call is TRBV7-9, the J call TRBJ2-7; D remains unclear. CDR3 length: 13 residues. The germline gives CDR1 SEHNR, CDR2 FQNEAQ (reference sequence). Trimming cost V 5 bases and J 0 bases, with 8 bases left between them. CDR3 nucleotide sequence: TGTGCCAGCAGCGAAACGAGCTCCTACGAGCAGTACTTC. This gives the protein CASSETSSYEQYF.

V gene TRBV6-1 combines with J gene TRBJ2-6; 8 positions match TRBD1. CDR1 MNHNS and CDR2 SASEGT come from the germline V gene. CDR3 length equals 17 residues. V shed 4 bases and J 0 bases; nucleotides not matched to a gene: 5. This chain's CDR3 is CASSGTGSFSGANVLTF. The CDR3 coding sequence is TGTGCCAGCAGTGGGACAGGGAGTTTCTCTGGGGCCAACGTCCTGACTTTC.

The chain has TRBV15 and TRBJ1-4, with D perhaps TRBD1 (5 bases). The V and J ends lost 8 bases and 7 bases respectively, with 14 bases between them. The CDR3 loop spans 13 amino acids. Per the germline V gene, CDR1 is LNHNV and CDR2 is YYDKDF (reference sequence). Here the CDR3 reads CATEGQGLEKLFF. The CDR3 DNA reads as TGTGCCACCGAGGGGCAGGGACTTGAAAAACTGTTTTTT.